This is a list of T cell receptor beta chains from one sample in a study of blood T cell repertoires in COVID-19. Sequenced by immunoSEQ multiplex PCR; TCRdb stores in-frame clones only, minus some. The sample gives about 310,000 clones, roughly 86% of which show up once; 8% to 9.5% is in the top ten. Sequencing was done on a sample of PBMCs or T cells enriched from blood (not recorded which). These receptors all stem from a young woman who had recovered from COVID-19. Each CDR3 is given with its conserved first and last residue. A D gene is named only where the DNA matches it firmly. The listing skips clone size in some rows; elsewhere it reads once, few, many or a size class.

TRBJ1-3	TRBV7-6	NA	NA	CASSLARSSGNTIYF	TGTGCCAGCAGCTTAGCGCGAAGCTCTGGAAACACCATATATTTT
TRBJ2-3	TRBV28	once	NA	CASSLSVRTDTQYF	TGTGCCAGCAGTTTATCCGTCCGCACAGATACGCAGTATTTT
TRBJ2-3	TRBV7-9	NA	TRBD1	CASSPRTGRADTQYF	TGTGCCAGCAGCCCTCGGACAGGGCGGGCAGATACGCAGTATTTT
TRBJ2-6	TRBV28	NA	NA	CASSLPSSGANVLTF	TGTGCCAGCAGTTTACCCAGCTCTGGGGCCAACGTCCTGACTTTC
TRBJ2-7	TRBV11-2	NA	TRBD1	CASSLGDRGSYEQYF	TGTGCCAGCAGCTTAGGGGACAGGGGTTCCTACGAGCAGTACTTC
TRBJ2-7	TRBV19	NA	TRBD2	CASSVTSGTYEQYF	TGTGCCAGTAGTGTAACTAGCGGTACCTACGAGCAGTACTTC
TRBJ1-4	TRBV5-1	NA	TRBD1	CASSLQGIGEKLFF	TGCGCCAGCAGTTTACAGGGGATTGGAGAAAAACTGTTTTTT
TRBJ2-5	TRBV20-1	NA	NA	CSASPLARETQYF	TGCAGTGCTAGTCCTCTAGCGAGGGAGACCCAGTACTTC
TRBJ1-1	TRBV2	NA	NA	CASSRDLNTEAFF	TGTGCCAGCAGCAGGGACTTGAACACTGAAGCTTTCTTT
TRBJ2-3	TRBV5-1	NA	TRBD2	CASSFRGEQGDTQYF	TGCGCCAGCAGCTTCCGGGGGGAGCAGGGAGATACGCAGTATTTT
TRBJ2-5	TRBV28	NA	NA	CASTVRSEETQYF	TGTGCCAGCACCGTGAGGTCGGAAGAGACCCAGTACTTC
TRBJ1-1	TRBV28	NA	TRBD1	CASSSRQGGTEAFF	TGTGCCAGCAGTTCGCGACAGGGAGGCACTGAAGCTTTCTTT
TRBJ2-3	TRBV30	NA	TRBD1	CAVKKQGDADTQYF	TGTGCTGTCAAGAAACAGGGGGACGCAGATACGCAGTATTTT
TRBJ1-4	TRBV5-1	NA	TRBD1	CASSLQGFNEKLFF	TGCGCCAGCAGCTTACAGGGGTTTAATGAAAAACTGTTTTTT
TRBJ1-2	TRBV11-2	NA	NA	CASSLAGNYGYTF	TGTGCCAGCAGCTTAGCAGGGAACTATGGCTACACCTTC
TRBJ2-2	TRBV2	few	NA	CASGQGSSRGTGELFF	TGTGCCAGCGGGCAGGGGTCCTCCCGAGGGACCGGGGAGCTGTTTTTT
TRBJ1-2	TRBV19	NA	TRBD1	CASSIGNWQGADGYTF	TGTGCCAGTAGTATAGGGAATTGGCAGGGGGCTGACGGCTACACCTTC
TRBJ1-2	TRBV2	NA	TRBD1	CASEPGQASGYTF	TGTGCCAGCGAACCGGGACAGGCGTCCGGCTACACCTTC
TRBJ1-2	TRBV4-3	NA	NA	CASTTKAGRITIQKHYGYTF	TGCGCCAGCACCACGAAGGCGGGCAGAATCACTATACAAAAACACTATGGCTACACCTTC
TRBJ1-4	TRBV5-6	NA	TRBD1	CASSLGGRGPEKLFF	TGTGCCAGCAGCTTGGGGGGCAGGGGGCCAGAAAAACTGTTTTTT
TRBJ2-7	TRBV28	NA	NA	CASSSGWAGDEQYF	TGTGCCAGCAGTTCTGGTTGGGCAGGGGATGAGCAGTACTTC
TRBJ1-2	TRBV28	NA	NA	CASSNQGWGYTF	TGTGCCAGCAGTAACCAGGGTTGGGGCTACACCTTC
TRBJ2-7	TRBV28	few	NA	CASSQGIYEQYF	TGTGCCAGCAGTCAGGGGATCTACGAGCAGTACTTC
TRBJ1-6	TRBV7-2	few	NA	CASSLEGGANSPLHF	TGTGCCAGCAGCTTAGAAGGTGGGGCTAATTCACCCCTCCACTTT
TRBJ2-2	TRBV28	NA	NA	CASGVRRGRTLTNTGELFF	TGTGCCAGTGGTGTTAGGCGGGGGCGAACGCTTACGAACACCGGGGAGCTGTTTTTT